This T cell receptor (beta chain) was sequenced for a study of identical twins. This clonotype occurred many times. Healthy Caucasian donors formed the entire cohort. A universal primer site came from template switching; cDNA carried unique molecular identifiers. TCRdb re-called the 5' RACE reads with MiXCR, one entry per CDR3 protein. This table has a few hundred thousand distinct CDR3 sequences, under 20% appearing once. CDR1 DFQATT and CDR2 SNEGSKA come from the germline V gene (reference sequence). V gave up 6 bases and J gave up 3 bases, with 9 bases separating them. This CDR3 region has 12 residues.

J is TRBJ1-5 and V is TRBV20-1; possibly TRBD1 for D (6 bases). The TCR sequence derives from a man in his fifties or sixties in good health. The sequenced sample consisted of naive T cells sorted from blood. The CDR3 bases are TGCAGTGCCGGACAGACCAATCAGCCCCAGCATTTT. Translated: CSAGQTNQPQHF.